The subject of this entry is one TCR beta chain. Antigen: not known. The data stem from a study of blood T cell dynamics during melanoma immunotherapy. Study observations and caveats: Whether repertoire-driving clones were melanoma-specific could not be determined.

Time point: pre-treatment baseline. Samples come from before therapy and from week 3 after the first blockade cycle. Disease control meant complete response, partial response or stable disease at 12 weeks. Data came from immunoSEQ multiplex PCR; TCRdb stores just in-frame clones and leaves some out. The data show 8,000 to 13,000 clones, about 88% seen once. The CDR3 consists of 16 residues. Unmatched junction bases numbered 7, after V lost 0 bases and J lost 5 bases. Per germline, CDR1 SGHNT and CDR2 YYREEE (reference sequence). This clonotype was sampled from a human donor with melanoma. The genes are TRBV5-4 and TRBJ2-7; 11 bases are a match to TRBD2. Sequenced material: blood, taken from a patient treated with checkpoint blockade. This chain's CDR3 is CASSLDRVLAGDEQYF. For the CDR3, the DNA is TGTGCCAGCAGCTTGGACAGGGTACTAGCGGGGGACGAGCAGTACTTC.